The entry that follows covers one TCR beta chain sequence. This specimen belongs to a study of cytomegalovirus exposure and HLA in healthy donors. This PCR relied on a set of 60 Vbeta primers and 13 Jbeta primers. The method was immunoSEQ multiplex PCR; TCRdb's version includes in-frame clones alone and lacks a portion of them. This table holds roughly 170,000 clones, roughly 84% found once. V lost 6 bases to trimming and J lost 2 bases, with 13 bases between them. The germline CDR1 and CDR2 sequences are KGHSH and LQKENI. The CDR3 totals 14 residues. This rearrangement joins TRBV18 to TRBJ1-1; D is perhaps TRBD1 (6 bases). This receptor was taken from a male donor in good health and CMV-seronegative. Material: PBMCs. DNA of the CDR3: TGTGCCAGCTCCCCTCGGACAGAAAACACTGAAGCTTTCTTT. It encodes CASSPRTENTEAFF.